This T cell receptor (beta chain) was observed in a study of blood T cell repertoires in COVID-19. Study context: The origin of the acute and convalescent COVID-19 samples was the United States, Italy and Spain. Sources were T cells, B-cell-depleted T cells, or PBMCs; the material itself was cDNA or gDNA.

Only a few counts were recorded for this clone. Per the original data handling: Reference gene primer amplification in the assay estimated nucleated cell counts. Here immunoSEQ multiplex PCR was the method, and the copy in TCRdb shows in-frame clones only, minus some. V, J and clone size are those of that table, while D and trimming were read from the DNA. The table lists approximately 170,000 clones, around four fifths of them singletons. CDR3 length: 14 amino acids. V dropped 0 bases and J dropped 3 bases, with 9 bases sitting between them. The germline gives CDR1 MNHEY, CDR2 SMNVEV (reference sequence).

The origin of this receptor is a man in his forties who had recovered from COVID-19. V and J are TRBV27 and TRBJ2-7, with a weak D call TRBD1 (5 bases). The material sequenced was peripheral blood. CDR3 in amino acids: CASSLSDGHYEQYF. For the CDR3, the DNA is TGTGCCAGCAGTTTATCGGACGGACACTACGAGCAGTACTTC.